This passage covers 2 T cell receptor beta chains from one sample sequenced in a study of blood T cells in healthy people across ages. Sample-barcoded 5' priming and a J-beta primer mix drove a second PCR of roughly 7 to 11 cycles. TCRdb re-called the 5' RACE reads through MiXCR, storing one row per CDR3 protein. The table shows about 1,600,000 distinct CDR3 sequences, with roughly 45% occurring only once. The sample taken for sequencing was blood. These receptor sequences come from a woman aged 18-29 years in good health.

The V gene is TRBV7-9, the J gene TRBJ1-2; no clear D gene. The length of the CDR3 is 15 residues. Germline V gene data show CDR1 as SEHNR and CDR2 as FQNEAQ (reference sequence). V lost 7 bases to trimming and J lost 4 bases, with 19 bases between them. The CDR3 DNA follows: TGTGCCAGCACCACCACCGGGCTGAAGGCCTATGGCTACACCTTC. It codes for CASTTTGLKAYGYTF.

This clonotype was counted once. The CDR3 region is CASREGQGRYEQYF. The CDR3, as DNA: TGTGCCAGCCGCGAGGGACAGGGGAGATACGAGCAGTACTTC. The rearrangement joins TRBV5-5 to TRBJ2-7; 10 bases align to TRBD1. Germline CDR1 reads SGHKS; CDR2 reads YYEKEE (reference sequence). The CDR3 covers 14 residues. Trimming took 7 bases from V and 4 from J; bases not matched to a gene: 8.